This note documents a single T cell receptor beta chain sequence. The data were obtained in a study of blood T cell repertoires in COVID-19. Study-level information: Acute-phase and convalescent COVID-19 samples originated in the United States, Italy and Spain.

The repertoire was sequenced with immunoSEQ multiplex PCR; TCRdb's copy has only in-frame clones and lacks some. The sample contains 45,000 to 50,000 clones, 85% to 90% of which appear only once. Germline V gene lookup returns CDR1 SNHLY and CDR2 FYNNEI. V shed 0 bases and J shed 7 bases, with 21 bases lying between them. CDR3 length: 17 amino acids. The sequence was obtained from a human donor in a cohort sampled during active COVID-19. The chain links TRBV2 to TRBJ1-2; no definite D call. Sequencing used peripheral blood. The CDR3 DNA reads as TGTGCCAGCAGTGAAGCGGTGGTCTCACACACGCGCGGTGGCTACACCTTC. Translating gives CASSEAVVSHTRGGYTF.